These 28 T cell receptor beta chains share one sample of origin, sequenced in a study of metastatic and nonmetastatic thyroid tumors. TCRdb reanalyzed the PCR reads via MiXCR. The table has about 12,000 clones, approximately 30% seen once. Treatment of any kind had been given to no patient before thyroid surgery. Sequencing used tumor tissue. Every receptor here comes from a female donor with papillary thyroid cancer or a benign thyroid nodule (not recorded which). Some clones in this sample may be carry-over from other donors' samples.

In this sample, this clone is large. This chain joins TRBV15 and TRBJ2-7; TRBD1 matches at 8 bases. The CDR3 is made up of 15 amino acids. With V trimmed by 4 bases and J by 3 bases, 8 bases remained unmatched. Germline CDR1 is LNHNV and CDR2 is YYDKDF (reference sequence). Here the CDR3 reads CATSKDRGRGYEQYF. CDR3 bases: TGTGCCACCAGCAAAGACAGGGGCCGCGGCTACGAGCAGTACTTC.

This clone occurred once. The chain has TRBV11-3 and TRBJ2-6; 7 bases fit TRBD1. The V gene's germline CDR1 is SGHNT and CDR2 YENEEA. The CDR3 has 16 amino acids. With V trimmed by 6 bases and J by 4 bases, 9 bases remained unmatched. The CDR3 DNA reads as TGTGCCAGCAGGACCACAGGGGATGCCGGGGCCAACGTCCTGACTTTC. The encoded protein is CASRTTGDAGANVLTF.

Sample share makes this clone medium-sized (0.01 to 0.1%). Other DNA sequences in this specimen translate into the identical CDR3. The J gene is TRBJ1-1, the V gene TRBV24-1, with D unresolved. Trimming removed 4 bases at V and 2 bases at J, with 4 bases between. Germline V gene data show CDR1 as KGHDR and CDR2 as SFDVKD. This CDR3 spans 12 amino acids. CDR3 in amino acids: CATSDGNTEAFF. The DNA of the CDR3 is TGTGCCACCAGTGACGGAAACACTGAAGCTTTCTTT.

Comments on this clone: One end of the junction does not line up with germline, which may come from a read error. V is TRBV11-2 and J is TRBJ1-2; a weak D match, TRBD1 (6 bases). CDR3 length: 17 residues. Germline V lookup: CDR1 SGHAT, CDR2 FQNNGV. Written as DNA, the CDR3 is TGTGCCAGCAGCTTATCCCGCGGGACATGGAAAAACTATGCCTACACCTTC. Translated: CASSLSRGTWKNYAYTF. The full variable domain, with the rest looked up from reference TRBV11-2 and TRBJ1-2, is EAGVAQSPRYKIIEKRQSVAFWCNPISGHATLYWYQQILGQGPKLLIQFQNNGVVDDSQLPKDRFSAERLKGVDSTLKIQPAKLEDSAVYLCASSLSRGTWKNYAYTFGSGTRLTVV.

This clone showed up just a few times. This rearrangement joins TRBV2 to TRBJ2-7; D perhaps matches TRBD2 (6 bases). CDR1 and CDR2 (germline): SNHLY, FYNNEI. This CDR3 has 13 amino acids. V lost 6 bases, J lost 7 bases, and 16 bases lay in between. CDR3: CASRPPGVREQYF. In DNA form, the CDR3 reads TGTGCCAGCAGACCCCCGGGGGTACGGGAGCAGTACTTC.

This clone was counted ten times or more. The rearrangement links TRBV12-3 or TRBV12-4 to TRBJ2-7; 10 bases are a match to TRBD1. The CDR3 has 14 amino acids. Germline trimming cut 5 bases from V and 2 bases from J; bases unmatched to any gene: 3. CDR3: CASSPGTGAYEQYF. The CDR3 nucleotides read TGTGCCAGCAGTCCGGGGACAGGGGCCTACGAGCAGTACTTC.

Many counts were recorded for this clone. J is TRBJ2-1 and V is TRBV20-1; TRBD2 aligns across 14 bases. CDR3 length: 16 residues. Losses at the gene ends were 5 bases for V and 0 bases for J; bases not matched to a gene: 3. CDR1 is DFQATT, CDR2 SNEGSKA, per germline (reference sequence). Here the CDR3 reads CSAPGTSGSSYNEQFF. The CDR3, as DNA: TGCAGTGCTCCTGGGACTAGCGGGAGCTCCTACAATGAGCAGTTCTTC.

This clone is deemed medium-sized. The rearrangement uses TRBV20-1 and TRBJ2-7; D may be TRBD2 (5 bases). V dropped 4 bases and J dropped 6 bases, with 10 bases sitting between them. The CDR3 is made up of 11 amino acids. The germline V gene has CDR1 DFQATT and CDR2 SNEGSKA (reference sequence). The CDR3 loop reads CSATIASEQYF. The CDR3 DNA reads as TGCAGTGCTACAATAGCGAGCGAGCAGTACTTC.

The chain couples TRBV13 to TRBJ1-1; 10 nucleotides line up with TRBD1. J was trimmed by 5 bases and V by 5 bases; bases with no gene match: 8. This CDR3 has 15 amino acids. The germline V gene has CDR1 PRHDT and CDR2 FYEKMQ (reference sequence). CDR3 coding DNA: TGTGCCAGCAGCCGACAGGGGGCATTTGGAACTGAAGCTTTCTTT. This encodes CASSRQGAFGTEAFF.

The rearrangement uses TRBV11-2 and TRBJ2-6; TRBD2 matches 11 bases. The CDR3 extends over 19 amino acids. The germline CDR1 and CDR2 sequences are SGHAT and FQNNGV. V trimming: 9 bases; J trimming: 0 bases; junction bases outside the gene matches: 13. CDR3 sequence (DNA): TGTGCCAGTGGAAAGGGTAACGGACTAGCGGGCTCTGGGGCCAACGTCCTGACTTTC. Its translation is CASGKGNGLAGSGANVLTF.

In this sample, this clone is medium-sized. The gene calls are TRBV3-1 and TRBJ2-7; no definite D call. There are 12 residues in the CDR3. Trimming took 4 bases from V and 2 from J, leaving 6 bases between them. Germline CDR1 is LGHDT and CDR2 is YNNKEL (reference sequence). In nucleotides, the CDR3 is TGTGCCAGCAGCCCCCGGACCTACGAGCAGTACTTC. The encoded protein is CASSPRTYEQYF.

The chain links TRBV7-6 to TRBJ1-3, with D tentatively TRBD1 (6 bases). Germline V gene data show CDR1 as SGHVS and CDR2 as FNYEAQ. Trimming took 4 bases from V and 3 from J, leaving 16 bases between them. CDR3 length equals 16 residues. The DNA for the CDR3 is TGTGCCAGCAGCTCCGAACAGGGTCTAAGTGGAAACACCATATATTTT. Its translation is CASSSEQGLSGNTIYF.

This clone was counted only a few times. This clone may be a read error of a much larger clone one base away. CDR3 DNA: TGTGCCAGCAGCTTCAGAGATGAGCAGTTCTTC. Translating gives CASSFRDEQFF. The chain recombines TRBV7-9 with TRBJ2-1; no clear D. The CDR3 sequence is 11 residues long. CDR1 is SEHNR and CDR2 is FQNEAQ in the germline V gene (reference sequence). The germline V and J ends were trimmed by 3 bases and 8 bases, with 5 bases remaining between them.

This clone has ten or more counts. CDR3 protein: CSARRGDGQETQYF. The CDR3 DNA reads TGCAGTGCTAGAAGGGGGGACGGACAAGAGACCCAGTACTTC. The chain couples TRBV20-1 to TRBJ2-5; D might be TRBD1 or TRBD2, each matching 6 bases. The CDR3 is made up of 14 amino acids. Trimming cost V 2 bases and J 2 bases, with 12 bases left between them. Germline loops: CDR1 DFQATT, CDR2 SNEGSKA (reference sequence).

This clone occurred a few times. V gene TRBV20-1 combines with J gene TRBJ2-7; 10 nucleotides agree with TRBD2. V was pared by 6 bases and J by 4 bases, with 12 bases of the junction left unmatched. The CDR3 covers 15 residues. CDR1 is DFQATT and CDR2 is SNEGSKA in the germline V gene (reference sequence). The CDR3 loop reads CSAKAELAGPYEQYF. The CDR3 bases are TGCAGTGCCAAAGCAGAACTAGCGGGGCCTTACGAGCAGTACTTC.

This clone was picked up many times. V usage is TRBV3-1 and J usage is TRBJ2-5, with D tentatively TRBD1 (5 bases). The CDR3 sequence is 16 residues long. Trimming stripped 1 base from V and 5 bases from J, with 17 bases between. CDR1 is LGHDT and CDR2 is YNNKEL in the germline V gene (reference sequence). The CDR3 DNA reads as TGTGCCAGCAGCCAAGTCTGGCCAGGGTTGAGGGAGACCCAGTACTTC. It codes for CASSQVWPGLRETQYF.

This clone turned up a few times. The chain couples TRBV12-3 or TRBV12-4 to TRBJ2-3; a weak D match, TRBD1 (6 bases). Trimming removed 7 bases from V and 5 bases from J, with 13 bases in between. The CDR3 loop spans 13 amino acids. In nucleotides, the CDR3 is TGTGCCAGCACACAGGGTCTCGTAGATACGCAGTATTTT. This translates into CASTQGLVDTQYF.

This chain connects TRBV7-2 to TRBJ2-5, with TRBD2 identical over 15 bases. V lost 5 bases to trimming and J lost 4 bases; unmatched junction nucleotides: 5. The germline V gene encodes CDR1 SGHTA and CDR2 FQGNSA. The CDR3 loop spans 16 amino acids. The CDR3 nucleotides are TGTGCCAGCAGCCCGGGGACTAGCGGGAGGTTAGAGACCCAGTACTTC. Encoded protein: CASSPGTSGRLETQYF.

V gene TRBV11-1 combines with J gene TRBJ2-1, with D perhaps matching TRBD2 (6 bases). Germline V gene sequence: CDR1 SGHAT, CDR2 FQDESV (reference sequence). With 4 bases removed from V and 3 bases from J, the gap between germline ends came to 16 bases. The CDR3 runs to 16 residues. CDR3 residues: CASSSPIRGNYNEQFF. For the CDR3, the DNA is TGTGCCAGCAGCTCCCCAATACGCGGGAACTACAATGAGCAGTTCTTC.

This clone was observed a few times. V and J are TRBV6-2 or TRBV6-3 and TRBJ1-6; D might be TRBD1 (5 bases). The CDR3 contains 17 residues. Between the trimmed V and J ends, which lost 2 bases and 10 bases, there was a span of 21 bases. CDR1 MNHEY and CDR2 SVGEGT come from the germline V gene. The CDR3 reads CASSYEVGSRVGSPLHF. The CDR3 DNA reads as TGTGCCAGCAGTTACGAGGTCGGGTCCAGGGTTGGGTCACCCCTCCACTTT.

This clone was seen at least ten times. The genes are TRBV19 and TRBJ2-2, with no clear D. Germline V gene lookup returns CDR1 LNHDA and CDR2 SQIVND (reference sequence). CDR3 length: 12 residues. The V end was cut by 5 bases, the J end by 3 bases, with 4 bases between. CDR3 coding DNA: TGTGCCAGTAGTCTATACACCGGGGAGCTGTTTTTT. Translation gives CASSLYTGELFF.

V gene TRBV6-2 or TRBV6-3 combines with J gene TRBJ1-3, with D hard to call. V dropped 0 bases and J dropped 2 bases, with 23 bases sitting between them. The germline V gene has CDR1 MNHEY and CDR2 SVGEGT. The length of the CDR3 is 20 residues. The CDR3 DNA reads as TGTGCCAGCAGTTACTCGAAAGAGCTCTCTGACATCCGCCCTGGAAACACCATATATTTT. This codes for CASSYSKELSDIRPGNTIYF.

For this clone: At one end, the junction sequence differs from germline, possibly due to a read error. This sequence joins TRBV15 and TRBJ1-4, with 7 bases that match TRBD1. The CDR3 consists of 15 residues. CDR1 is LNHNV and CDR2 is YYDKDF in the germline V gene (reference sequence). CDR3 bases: TGTGCCACCCGAGTCAGGGGGGCGACTAGTGAAAAACTGTTTTTT. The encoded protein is CATRVRGATSEKLFF.

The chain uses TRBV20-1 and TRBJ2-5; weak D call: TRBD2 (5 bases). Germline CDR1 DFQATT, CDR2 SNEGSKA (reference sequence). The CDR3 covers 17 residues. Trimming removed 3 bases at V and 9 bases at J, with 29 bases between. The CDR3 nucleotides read TGCAGTGCTAGGACTCTTACAGCAGCGTACCCCGTGGAGGCCCAGTACTTC. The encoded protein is CSARTLTAAYPVEAQYF.

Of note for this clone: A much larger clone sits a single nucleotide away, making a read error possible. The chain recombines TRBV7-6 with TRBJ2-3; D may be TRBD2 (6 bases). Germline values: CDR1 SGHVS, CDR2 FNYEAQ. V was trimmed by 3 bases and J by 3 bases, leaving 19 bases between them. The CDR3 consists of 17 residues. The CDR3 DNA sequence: TGTGCCAGCAGCTTGCCCCGGACTATCGGGAGAACAGATACGCAGTATTTT. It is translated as CASSLPRTIGRTDTQYF.

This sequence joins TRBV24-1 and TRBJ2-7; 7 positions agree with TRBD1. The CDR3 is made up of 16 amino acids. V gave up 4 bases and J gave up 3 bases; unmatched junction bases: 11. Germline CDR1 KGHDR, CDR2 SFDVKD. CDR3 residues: CATSEGTVLGGYEQYF. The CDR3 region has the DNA TGTGCCACCAGTGAGGGGACAGTCCTTGGGGGCTACGAGCAGTACTTC.

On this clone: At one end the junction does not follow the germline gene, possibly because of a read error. This CDR3 is CAISLTAREQFF. CDR3 nucleotide sequence: TGCGCCATCAGCTTGACGGCCCGTGAACAGTTCTTC. This chain joins TRBV5-1 and TRBJ2-1; the D is unclear. In germline, CDR1 is SGHRS, CDR2 YFSETQ. This CDR3 comprises 12 residues.

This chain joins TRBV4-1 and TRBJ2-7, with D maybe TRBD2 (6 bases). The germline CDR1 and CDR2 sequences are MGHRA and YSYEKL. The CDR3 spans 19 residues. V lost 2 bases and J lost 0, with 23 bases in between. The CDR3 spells CASSQIFTPGLLSSYEQYF. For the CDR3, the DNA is TGCGCCAGCAGCCAAATTTTTACACCGGGACTTCTGAGCTCCTACGAGCAGTACTTC.